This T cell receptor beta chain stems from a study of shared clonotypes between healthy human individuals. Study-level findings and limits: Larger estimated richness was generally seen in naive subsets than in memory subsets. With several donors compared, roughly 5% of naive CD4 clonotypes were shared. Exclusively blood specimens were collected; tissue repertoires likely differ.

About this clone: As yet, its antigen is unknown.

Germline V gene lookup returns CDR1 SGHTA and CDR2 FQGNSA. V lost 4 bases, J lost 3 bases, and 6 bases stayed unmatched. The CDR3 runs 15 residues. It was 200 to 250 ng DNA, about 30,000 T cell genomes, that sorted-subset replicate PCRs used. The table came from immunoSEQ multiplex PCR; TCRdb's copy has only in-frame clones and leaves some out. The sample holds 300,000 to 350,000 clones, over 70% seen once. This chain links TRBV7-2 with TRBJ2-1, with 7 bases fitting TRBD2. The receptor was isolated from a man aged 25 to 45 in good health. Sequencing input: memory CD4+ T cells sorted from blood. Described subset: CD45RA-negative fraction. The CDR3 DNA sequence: TGTGCCAGCAGCTCGTCTAGCGGAGGCTACAATGAGCAGTTCTTC. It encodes CASSSSSGGYNEQFF.